Presented here are 23 T cell receptor beta chains from one specimen sequenced in a study of cytomegalovirus exposure and HLA in healthy donors. The PCR ran on 60 Vbeta and 13 Jbeta primers. This table comes from immunoSEQ multiplex PCR, and its TCRdb copy is limited to in-frame clones, with some not included. The sample consists of 54,000 or so clones, about 57% of them appearing once. The sample was PBMCs. The receptors derive from a human donor in good health.

The chain joins TRBV10-3 to TRBJ2-5, with 8 positions matching TRBD2. This CDR3 region has 15 residues. From germline, CDR1 is ENHRY and CDR2 SYGVKD. After removal of 6 bases from V and 2 bases from J, the junction contained 8 bases not matched to a gene. The CDR3 spells CAIRWSLAAQETQYF. CDR3 nucleotides: TGTGCCATCAGATGGTCACTAGCGGCTCAAGAGACCCAGTACTTC.

The chain combines TRBV7-9 with TRBJ1-6; 9 positions match TRBD1. The ends lost 5 bases at V and 10 bases at J; junction bases unmatched: 9. The CDR3 totals 15 residues. The germline CDR1 and CDR2 sequences are SEHNR and FQNEAQ (reference sequence). The CDR3 reads CASSPGTGFESPLHF. CDR3 sequence (DNA): TGTGCCAGCAGCCCGGGGACAGGGTTTGAGTCACCCCTCCACTTT.

The genes are TRBV6-6 and TRBJ1-4; D is unclear. The CDR3 length is 15 residues. The V gene lost 5 bases and the J gene lost 2 bases, with 12 bases spanning the gap. From germline, CDR1 is MNHNY and CDR2 SVGAGI (reference sequence). CDR3 in DNA: TGTGCCAGCAGTCTTCTGGGCCAGACTAATGAAAAACTGTTTTTT. Its translation: CASSLLGQTNEKLFF.

This chain joins TRBV10-3 and TRBJ2-7, with D tentatively TRBD2 (6 bases). Germline-derived CDR1 and CDR2 are ENHRY and SYGVKD. The CDR3 loop spans 15 amino acids. V gave up 5 bases and J gave up 2 bases, with 16 bases separating them. CDR3 in amino acids: CAISYLEGTTYEQYF. The CDR3 region has the DNA TGTGCCATCAGTTATTTGGAGGGGACCACCTACGAGCAGTACTTC.

This clone occurred a few times. The rearrangement links TRBV6-5 to TRBJ1-1, with 9 bases lining up with TRBD1. CDR1 and CDR2 from the germline V gene are MNHEY and SVGAGI. Trimming removed 6 bases from V and 0 bases from J; junction bases left unmatched: 8. CDR3 length: 16 residues. The CDR3 loop is CASRYLGTGMNTEAFF. The CDR3 bases are TGTGCCAGCAGATACCTCGGGACAGGGATGAACACTGAAGCTTTCTTT.

On this clone itself: Other DNA sequences in this sample translate to the same CDR3. The chain has TRBV18 and TRBJ2-5, with D possibly matching TRBD2 (5 bases). The CDR3 length is 13 residues. Germline assignment: CDR1 KGHSH and CDR2 LQKENI. Trimming removed 3 bases at V and 1 base at J, with 6 bases between. The CDR3 nucleotides read TGTGCCAGCTCACCCGGACTCCAAGAGACCCAGTACTTC. This codes for CASSPGLQETQYF.

V gene TRBV28 combines with J gene TRBJ1-1; tentatively, D is TRBD1 (6 bases). The V gene lost 3 bases and the J gene lost 8 bases, with 13 bases spanning the gap. The CDR3 has 13 amino acids. Germline V CDR1 and CDR2: MDHEN, SYDVKM. CDR3 sequence (DNA): TGTGCCAGCAGTTTCCCCCCTCAGGGGGAAGCTTTCTTT. The encoded protein is CASSFPPQGEAFF.

The chain carries TRBV30 and TRBJ1-2; D unresolved. This CDR3 has 12 residues. The V gene lost 0 bases and the J gene lost 8 bases, with 10 bases spanning the gap. Germline V gene sequence: CDR1 GTSNPN, CDR2 SVGIG (reference sequence). CDR3 DNA sequence: TGTGCCTGGAGTGTAATATCCTCCGGCTACACCTTC. It codes for CAWSVISSGYTF.

In its sample, this clone was seen once. This chain joins TRBV2 and TRBJ1-2; 12 bases map to TRBD1. The CDR3 is made up of 14 amino acids. The V gene end was trimmed by 6 bases and the J gene end by 3 bases; junction bases not matched to a gene: 2. Looked up from germline, CDR1 is SNHLY and CDR2 is FYNNEI. The CDR3 bases are TGTGCCAGCAGGGGGACAGGGGGCTACTATGGCTACACCTTC. Translating it yields CASRGTGGYYGYTF.

This clone showed up just once. V gene TRBV27 combines with J gene TRBJ1-2; 9 nucleotides agree with TRBD1. The ends lost 5 bases at V and 4 bases at J; junction bases unmatched: 5. CDR1 MNHEY and CDR2 SMNVEV come from the germline V gene (reference sequence). The CDR3 consists of 14 residues. The CDR3 sequence is CASSVQGAVYGYTF. Written as DNA, the CDR3 is TGTGCCAGCAGTGTACAGGGGGCCGTCTATGGCTACACCTTC.

This chain connects TRBV20-1 to TRBJ2-3, with no clear D. V was trimmed by 5 bases and J by 6 bases, leaving 9 bases between them. This CDR3 is built from 11 residues. Looked up from germline, CDR1 is DFQATT and CDR2 is SNEGSKA (reference sequence). The CDR3 spells CSAPRSDTQYF. The CDR3 nucleotides read TGCAGTGCTCCTCGGTCGGATACGCAGTATTTT.

This rearrangement joins TRBV6-5 to TRBJ1-3; 8 bases are a match to TRBD1. This CDR3 comprises 15 residues. J was trimmed by 0 bases and V by 6 bases; bases with no gene match: 4. The germline V gene has CDR1 MNHEY and CDR2 SVGAGI. DNA of the CDR3: TGTGCCAGCAGACGGACAGGGAACTCTGGAAACACCATATATTTT. Amino acids: CASRRTGNSGNTIYF.

About this clone itself: Other DNA variants within this sample encode the same CDR3. The chain has TRBV19 and TRBJ1-1; no definite D call. The germline V gene encodes CDR1 LNHDA and CDR2 SQIVND (reference sequence). Trimming left V 9 bases short and J 1 base short, with 9 bases between. The CDR3 consists of 12 residues. The CDR3 nucleotides are TGTGCCAGCGCGCGAGGGAACACTGAAGCTTTCTTT. Its translation is CASARGNTEAFF.

This clone was seen only once. The junction differs from germline at one of its ends, possibly a read error. The chain carries TRBV30 and TRBJ1-2; D not certain. The CDR3 length is 13 residues. CDR1 is GTSNPN and CDR2 is SVGIG in the germline V gene (reference sequence). The DNA of the CDR3 is TGTGCCTGGAGTGTTTCGACACTCTATGGCTACCCCTTC. Amino acids: CAWSVSTLYGYPF.

The chain couples TRBV28 to TRBJ2-7, with 8 bases matching TRBD1. Germline-derived CDR1 and CDR2 are MDHEN and SYDVKM. Unmatched junction bases numbered 5, after V lost 7 bases and J lost 6 bases. The CDR3 has 12 residues. CDR3 nucleotides: TGTGCCAGCACCACCGACAGGGGCGAGCAGTACTTC. Amino acid sequence: CASTTDRGEQYF.

The rearrangement joins TRBV5-6 to TRBJ2-5; D gene uncertain. This CDR3 is built from 14 residues. The germline V gene has CDR1 SGHDT and CDR2 YYEEEE. V gave up 2 bases and J gave up 4 bases, with 12 bases separating them. Here the CDR3 reads CASSFFGYGETQYF. The CDR3 region has the DNA TGTGCCAGCAGCTTTTTCGGGTATGGAGAGACCCAGTACTTC.

This clone was seen only once. The V and J genes are TRBV19 and TRBJ1-2; D may be TRBD1 (6 bases). The CDR3 runs to 14 residues. Trimming took off 5 bases at V and 8 bases at J, with 18 bases between the two ends. CDR1 LNHDA and CDR2 SQIVND come from the germline V gene (reference sequence). CDR3 sequence reads: CASSPLEPQGGYTF. The CDR3 DNA reads as TGTGCCAGTAGTCCACTGGAGCCCCAGGGGGGCTACACCTTC.

The rearrangement uses TRBV6-1 and TRBJ2-1; 7 positions agree with TRBD1. There are 12 residues in the CDR3. Trimming removed 1 base from V and 15 bases from J; junction bases left unmatched: 6. The V gene's germline CDR1 is MNHNS and CDR2 SASEGT. This chain's CDR3 is CASSEVRGRGFF. As DNA, the CDR3 is TGTGCCAGCAGTGAAGTAAGGGGGCGAGGGTTCTTC.

V usage is TRBV4-1 and J usage is TRBJ2-2; 14 nucleotides match TRBD2. The CDR3 has 18 amino acids. Looked up from germline, CDR1 is MGHRA and CDR2 is YSYEKL. Trimming at V came to 2 bases and at J to 7 bases, leaving 9 bases not matched to a gene. The DNA for the CDR3 is TGCGCCAGCAGCCAACAACCGACTAGCGGGGGGGCGGGCGGGGAGCTGTTTTTT. Amino acid sequence: CASSQQPTSGGAGGELFF.

This clone was detected once. J is TRBJ1-2 and V is TRBV28, with no clear D. The germline V gene encodes CDR1 MDHEN and CDR2 SYDVKM. With 6 bases removed from V and 10 bases from J, the gap between germline ends came to 18 bases. The CDR3 totals 13 residues. The CDR3 spells CASRPDGLTDYTF. In nucleotides, the CDR3 is TGTGCCAGCAGGCCGGACGGACTAACCGACTACACCTTC.

This clone has more than one count but fewer than ten. The chain couples TRBV18 to TRBJ1-1; 7 bases are a match to TRBD1. The CDR3 consists of 14 residues. Germline values: CDR1 KGHSH, CDR2 LQKENI. With 6 bases clipped from V and 0 bases from J, the junction kept 4 bases outside the gene matches. In nucleotides, the CDR3 is TGTGCCAGCTCCCTGGGACAGATGAACACTGAAGCTTTCTTT. It yields the protein CASSLGQMNTEAFF. The whole variable domain, filled in from reference TRBV18 and TRBJ1-1, reads NAGVMQNPRHLVRRRGQEARLRCSPMKGHSHVYWYRQLPEEGLKFMVYLQKENIIDESGMPKERFSAEFPKEGPSILRIQQVVRGDSAAYFCASSLGQMNTEAFFGQGTRLTVV.

On this clone itself: The identical CDR3 is also encoded by other nucleotide sequences in the sample. The chain is built from TRBV5-1 and TRBJ1-3; D not certain. V lost 5 bases, J lost 3 bases, and 12 bases lay in between. CDR1 SGHRS and CDR2 YFSETQ come from the germline V gene. The CDR3 loop spans 14 amino acids. In nucleotides, the CDR3 is TGCGCCAGCAGTCCCCTATCAGGTGGAAACACCATATATTTT. Residues: CASSPLSGGNTIYF.

This clone was seen just once. The CDR3 is CASSLRAGPRGSHF. The DNA of the CDR3 is TGTGCCAGCAGCTTGAGGGCAGGGCCCAGGGGGTCGCATTTT. The V call is TRBV5-8, the J call TRBJ1-5, with 7 bases fitting TRBD1. Germline CDR1 is SGHTS and CDR2 is YDEGEE. CDR3 length: 14 residues. With 1 base clipped from V and 15 bases from J, the junction kept 13 bases outside the gene matches.